The 4 T cell receptor beta chains in this list originate from one sample, sequenced in a study of human T cells and chemical hapten exposure. TCRdb re-called the RACE reads through MiXCR, storing one row per CDR3 protein. The table shows roughly 260,000 distinct CDR3 sequences, with roughly 8.9% occurring only once. Regarding time point: pre-sensitization, week 0. Treatment of the sample: therapeutic diphenylcyclopropenone sensitization with weekly scalp DPC. Sample: whole blood, taken in connection with sensitization to the hapten diphenylcyclopropenone (DPC). The receptors derive from a woman between 35 and 50 years old with alopecia areata. Some clones in this sample may be carry-over from other donors' samples.

V usage is TRBV29-1 and J usage is TRBJ2-3; 9 positions match TRBD1. CDR3 size: 15 residues. Looked up from germline, CDR1 is SQVTM and CDR2 is ANQGSEA. V trimming: 5 bases; J trimming: 2 bases; junction bases outside the gene matches: 8. DNA for the CDR3: TGCAGCGTTCCTGTAAGGGACAGGGCCACAGATACGCAGTATTTT. This translates into CSVPVRDRATDTQYF.

This clonotype showed up many times. The rearrangement links TRBV7-2 to TRBJ2-5; D might be TRBD2 (6 bases). Germline CDR1 is SGHTA and CDR2 is FQGNSA. Trimming stripped 8 bases from V and 0 bases from J, with 10 bases between. This CDR3 contains 13 residues. The CDR3 reads CASRAGNQETQYF. The DNA of the CDR3 is TGTGCCAGCCGAGCGGGTAACCAAGAGACCCAGTACTTC.

This clonotype was counted a few times. The chain uses TRBV28 and TRBJ2-3; D gene uncertain. Trimming took off 6 bases at V and 0 bases at J, with 13 bases between the two ends. The CDR3 has 15 residues. Germline values: CDR1 MDHEN, CDR2 SYDVKM. In nucleotides, the CDR3 is TGTGCCAGCAGCCGACTGTCATCTAGCACAGATACGCAGTATTTT. Protein sequence: CASSRLSSSTDTQYF. The variable domain in full, with the rest retrieved from reference TRBV28 and TRBJ2-3, is DVKVTQSSRYLVKRTGEKVFLECVQDMDHENMFWYRQDPGLGLRLIYFSYDVKMKEKGDIPEGYSVSREKKERFSLILESASTNQTSMYLCASSRLSSSTDTQYFGPGTRLTVL.

The genes are TRBV9 and TRBJ2-5; D unclear. The CDR3 covers 14 residues. Deletions cut 4 bases from V and 6 bases from J, with 16 bases between. The germline gives CDR1 SGDLS, CDR2 YYNGEE. The CDR3 nucleotides are TGTGCCAGCAGCCCCCAGCTGGAAAGGAAGACCCAGTACTTC. This sequence encodes CASSPQLERKTQYF.